This T cell receptor (beta chain) was captured by sequencing in a study of blood T cell repertoires in COVID-19. Study-level background: The origin of the acute and convalescent COVID-19 samples was the United States, Italy and Spain. T cells, B-cell-depleted T cells, or PBMCs provided the cDNA or gDNA that served as material.

Original methodology: Amplification of reference gene primers provided the estimated nucleated cell counts. The protocol was immunoSEQ multiplex PCR, while the TCRdb copy is restricted to in-frame clones and leaves out a portion. V and J calls plus clone size are reproduced from that table; the DNA served to infer D and trimming. The profile covers about 410,000 clones, with roughly 90% appearing a single time and under 2% taken by the ten largest. This CDR3 contains 15 residues. V was clipped by 7 bases and J by 2 bases, with 15 bases between them. Looked up from germline, CDR1 is SNHLY and CDR2 is FYNNEI. The Seattle patients, enrolled during active infection, were followed longitudinally.

The V gene is TRBV2, the J gene TRBJ2-1, with TRBD2 as a possible D gene (5 bases). The sequenced sample consisted of peripheral blood. The sequence was collected from a woman aged 40-49 years with COVID-19, enrolled during active disease. CDR3: CASKGRSGTYNEQFF. DNA of the CDR3: TGTGCCAGCAAAGGACGGAGCGGTACCTACAATGAGCAGTTCTTC.